Listed below are T cell receptor beta chains from one sample, sequenced in a study of blood T cell repertoires in COVID-19. Produced via immunoSEQ multiplex PCR; TCRdb's table is partial and in-frame only. Here the sample spans around 450,000 clones, about nine tenths being singletons. Sequenced material: PBMCs or T cells enriched from blood (not recorded which). Receptors originate from a woman aged 18-30 years who had recovered from COVID-19. CDR3s include the opening cysteine and the closing phenylalanine or tryptophan. D genes are given only for firm matches. Clone size is shown for a subset of rows, as once, few, many or a class of expanded clone.

>-|TRBV4-1|-|TRBJ1-5
TGCGCCAGCAGCTCCGGACAGAACAATCAGCCCCAGCATTTT
CASSSGQNNQPQHF
>TRBD1|TRBV5-1|few|TRBJ2-4
TGCGCCAGCAGCTGGGGTGCCGGACAGGGTCGGGACATTCAGTACTTC
CASSWGAGQGRDIQYF
>-|TRBV30|-|TRBJ2-3
TGTGCCTGGAGTGTGGCAGCCGGGGATACGCAGTATTTT
CAWSVAAGDTQYF
>-|TRBV7-3|-|TRBJ1-1
TGTGCCAGCAGCTTAACAGGGAGCACTGAAGCTTTCTTT
CASSLTGSTEAFF
>-|TRBV5-5|-|TRBJ2-7
TGTGCCAGCAGCATCCAAGGGGACTTTTACGAGCAGTACTTC
CASSIQGDFYEQYF
>-|TRBV29-1|-|TRBJ2-1
TGCAGCGTTGAAGGGGCCCCGAGACGGGAGCAGTTCTTC
CSVEGAPRREQFF
>-|TRBV12-5|-|TRBJ2-3
TGTGCTAGTGGTCCCGGGATCAGCACAGATACGCAGTATTTT
CASGPGISTDTQYF
>TRBD2|TRBV20-1|-|TRBJ2-1
TGCAGTGCTAGTGCCATTAAGCTAGCGGGGACCTACAATGAGCAGTTCTTC
CSASAIKLAGTYNEQFF
>TRBD2|TRBV6-5|-|TRBJ2-7
TGTGCCAGCAGCCAACTAGCGGGGGTATACGAGCAGTACTTC
CASSQLAGVYEQYF
>-|TRBV6-5|once|TRBJ2-6
TGTGCCAGCAGTTATGACAGCTCTGGGGCCAACGTCCTGACTTTC
CASSYDSSGANVLTF
>-|TRBV10-3|-|TRBJ1-2
TGTGCCATCAGTGAGGGGAGGGGGGAGTATGGCTACACCTTC
CAISEGRGEYGYTF
>-|TRBV7-5|-|TRBJ2-7
TGTGCCAGAAACCCCGCAGGGCTGCCCTACGAGCAGTACTTC
CARNPAGLPYEQYF
>-|TRBV19|-|TRBJ1-5
TGTGCCAGTATCCCCACAGGGACCGGGGATCAGCCCCAGCATTTT
CASIPTGTGDQPQHF
>-|TRBV19|-|TRBJ1-2
TGTGCCACCCGAGGGGGGGGCGACTATGGCTACACCTTC
CATRGGGDYGYTF
>-|TRBV3-1/TRBV3-2|-|TRBJ1-1
TGTGCCAGCAGCCAATTAGGCGGGGGCCGTCGAGCTTTCTTT
CASSQLGGGRRAFF
>-|TRBV5-1|-|TRBJ1-2
TGCGCCAGCAGCTTGGCCGAAACTCACTATGGCTACACCTTC
CASSLAETHYGYTF
>TRBD1|TRBV7-8|few|TRBJ1-2
TGTGCCAGCAGCCCCCGGGACAGTACAACCTATGGCTACACCTTC
CASSPRDSTTYGYTF
>-|TRBV9|-|TRBJ2-3
TGTGCCAGTAGCCCCCGACTGTCAGCTAGCACAGATACGCAGTATTTT
CASSPRLSASTDTQYF
>TRBD1|TRBV12-3/TRBV12-4|-|TRBJ1-2
TGTGCCAGCAGCCGACAGGGAAATGGCTACACCTTC
CASSRQGNGYTF
>-|TRBV2|few|TRBJ2-7
TGTGCCAGCACCGCCGGGGGACTCTCCTACGAGCAGTACTTC
CASTAGGLSYEQYF
>-|TRBV7-8|once|TRBJ1-5
TGTGCCAGCAGCTTAGGACGGGAACAGCCCCAGCATTTT
CASSLGREQPQHF
>TRBD1|TRBV3-1/TRBV3-2|-|TRBJ1-1
TGTGCCAGCAGCCAAGTGCCCGGGACAGGGGTGAGTGAAGCTTTCTTT
CASSQVPGTGVSEAFF
>-|TRBV7-8|-|TRBJ1-5
TGTGCCAGCAGCCCTGACTCCGATGATCAGCCCCAGCATTTT
CASSPDSDDQPQHF
>TRBD2|TRBV2|once|TRBJ2-1
TGTGCCAGCACCGCCCCGACTAGCCCTTTCAATGAGCAGTTCTTC
CASTAPTSPFNEQFF
>TRBD1|TRBV5-8|-|TRBJ1-4
TGTGCCAGCAGTCGTACAGGGGGTTCGAATGAAAAACTGTTTTTT
CASSRTGGSNEKLFF
>-|TRBV4-1|-|TRBJ2-2
TGCGCCAGCAGCCCCCTAACTGGGGAGCTGTTTTTT
CASSPLTGELFF